These 26 T cell receptor beta chains were sequenced from one sample in a study of T cell responses to AZD1222 COVID-19 vaccine. Assay: immunoSEQ multiplex PCR; the TCRdb copy retains only in-frame clones and omits some. The sample holds approximately 130,000 clones; about 90% are singletons and the top ten take roughly 5.7%. This sample comprised peripheral blood, obtained on day 0 of AZD1222 vaccination. Receptors originate from an adult in good health.

The J gene is TRBJ1-1, the V gene TRBV5-4; weak D call: TRBD1 (6 bases). Germline-derived CDR1 and CDR2 are SGHNT and YYREEE (reference sequence). The V end was cut by 5 bases, the J end by 4 bases, with 12 bases between. The CDR3 spans 13 residues. CDR3 protein: CASREGDITEAFF. The CDR3 bases are TGTGCCAGCAGGGAAGGGGACATCACTGAAGCTTTCTTT.

CDR3: CASSVDREQFF. The CDR3 DNA is TGTGCCAGCAGCGTAGATAGAGAGCAGTTCTTC. V usage is TRBV9 and J usage is TRBJ2-1; no definite D call. In germline, CDR1 is SGDLS, CDR2 YYNGEE. V dropped 0 bases and J dropped 10 bases, with 5 bases sitting between them. The CDR3 consists of 11 residues.

The chain links TRBV2 to TRBJ1-1, with D possibly being TRBD1 (5 bases). Germline CDR1 and CDR2: SNHLY and FYNNEI. Trimming shortened V by 6 bases and J by 4 bases, and 18 bases separated the two germline ends. The CDR3 covers 15 residues. CDR3 sequence reads: CASRRPGTGSTEAFF. The CDR3 region has the DNA TGTGCCAGCAGGAGGCCGGGGACTGGGAGCACTGAAGCTTTCTTT.

The chain carries TRBV5-1 and TRBJ1-2; 7 nucleotides line up with TRBD1. V was clipped by 0 bases and J by 8 bases; unmatched bases: 7. Per the germline V gene, CDR1 is SGHRS and CDR2 is YFSETQ. The CDR3 has 14 residues. The CDR3 is CASSLGQGGRGYTF. CDR3 DNA sequence: TGCGCCAGCAGCTTGGGACAGGGAGGTCGAGGCTACACCTTC.

V and J are TRBV28 and TRBJ1-2; D unresolved. The CDR3 is 11 residues long. Germline V CDR1 and CDR2: MDHEN, SYDVKM. The V gene lost 6 bases and the J gene lost 4 bases, with 6 bases spanning the gap. In nucleotides, the CDR3 is TGTGCCAGCAGCAACGTCTATGGCTACACCTTC. Its protein product is CASSNVYGYTF.

Regarding this clone: Other DNA sequences from this sample encode an identical CDR3 as well. The V gene is TRBV7-9, the J gene TRBJ2-5, with D possibly called TRBD1 or TRBD2 (7 bases each). The length of the CDR3 is 14 residues. Germline CDR1 and CDR2: SEHNR and FQNEAQ (reference sequence). V dropped 3 bases and J dropped 5 bases, with 13 bases sitting between them. As DNA, the CDR3 is TGTGCCAGCAGCTTGCGACAGGGAGGGGAGACCCAGTACTTC. This translates into CASSLRQGGETQYF.

This chain joins TRBV12-3 or TRBV12-4 and TRBJ1-2, with a tentative D call TRBD1 (6 bases). With 6 bases removed from V and 5 bases from J, the gap between germline ends came to 13 bases. CDR3 length equals 13 residues. Here the CDR3 reads CASRRQARYGYTF. In DNA, the CDR3 is TGTGCCAGCAGGAGACAGGCTCGGTATGGCTACACCTTC.

The CDR3 region is CASSPDRVYGYTF. CDR3 DNA sequence: TGTGCCAGCAGCCCCGACAGGGTCTATGGCTACACCTTC. V usage is TRBV5-6 and J usage is TRBJ1-2, with 7 bases lining up with TRBD1. With 4 bases clipped from V and 4 bases from J, the junction kept 4 bases outside the gene matches. This CDR3 contains 13 residues. CDR1 is SGHDT and CDR2 is YYEEEE in the germline V gene.

The chain joins TRBV19 to TRBJ1-5; D ambiguous. CDR1 is LNHDA and CDR2 is SQIVND in the germline V gene (reference sequence). This CDR3 is 11 amino acids long. Trimming pared 8 bases from V and 10 bases from J, leaving 12 bases between. CDR3 protein: CASGEGSPQHF. CDR3 bases: TGTGCCAGTGGGGAGGGATCTCCCCAGCATTTT.

The chain employs TRBV7-9 and TRBJ1-1, with unresolved D. V dropped 2 bases and J dropped 1 base, with 5 bases sitting between them. This CDR3 has 13 residues. Germline lookup yields CDR1 SEHNR and CDR2 FQNEAQ (reference sequence). This CDR3 reads CASSLSENTEAFF. As DNA, the CDR3 is TGTGCCAGCAGCTTATCAGAGAACACTGAAGCTTTCTTT.

This clone was counted once. The chain links TRBV6-5 to TRBJ2-5; either TRBD1 or TRBD2 may fit D (7 bases each). With 0 bases removed from V and 7 bases from J, the gap between germline ends came to 15 bases. Germline CDR1 reads MNHEY; CDR2 reads SVGAGI. The CDR3 runs to 15 residues. CDR3 sequence: CASSYSGGGLGTQYF. As DNA, the CDR3 is TGTGCCAGCAGTTACTCGGGAGGGGGCTTAGGGACCCAGTACTTC.

The rearrangement uses TRBV14 and TRBJ1-4; 8 bases are shared with TRBD1. The CDR3 has 14 residues. The germline gives CDR1 SGHDN, CDR2 FVKESK. Trimming cost V 2 bases and J 10 bases; bases outside gene matches: 6. CDR3 nucleotides: TGTGCCAGCAGCCAATCCAGGGGGCCGGGAAAACTGTTTTTT. This gives the protein CASSQSRGPGKLFF.

The chain recombines TRBV4-1 with TRBJ1-5; D gene unclear. Germline assignment: CDR1 MGHRA and CDR2 YSYEKL. With 0 bases removed from V and 4 bases from J, the gap between germline ends came to 10 bases. The CDR3 extends over 15 amino acids. The CDR3, as DNA: TGCGCCAGCAGCCAAGATAGGGCTGGGAATCAGCCCCAGCATTTT. It encodes CASSQDRAGNQPQHF.

This sequence joins TRBV2 and TRBJ2-6; 9 bases fit TRBD1. The CDR3 totals 15 residues. Germline loops: CDR1 SNHLY, CDR2 FYNNEI. Trimming took 6 bases from V and 2 from J; bases not matched to a gene: 2. CDR3 sequence: CASRWTGAGANVLTF. CDR3 DNA sequence: TGTGCCAGCAGGTGGACAGGGGCTGGGGCCAACGTCCTGACTTTC.

This clone was seen a single time. The CDR3 spells CASSLRGGYNQPQHF. DNA for the CDR3: TGTGCCAGCAGCTTGCGAGGGGGCTACAATCAGCCCCAGCATTTT. The chain is built from TRBV5-6 and TRBJ1-5; 7 bases align to TRBD1. CDR1 and CDR2 (germline): SGHDT, YYEEEE. The V gene end was trimmed by 1 base and the J gene end by 3 bases; junction bases not matched to a gene: 4. The CDR3 consists of 15 residues.

In nucleotides, the CDR3 is TGCGCCAGCAGTCAATCAAGGAGGAAACTCTACAATGAGCAGTTCTTC. Amino acids: CASSQSRRKLYNEQFF. The chain combines TRBV23-1 with TRBJ2-1; D is possibly TRBD2 (5 bases). TRBV23-1 is an ORF, and what it does is uncertain. The ends were cut back, 0 bases at V and 3 bases at J, with 12 bases in the middle. The CDR3 totals 16 residues.

The chain carries TRBV28 and TRBJ1-5; D unresolved. The CDR3 is 15 amino acids. Germline V lookup: CDR1 MDHEN, CDR2 SYDVKM. With 4 bases removed from V and 7 bases from J, the gap between germline ends came to 17 bases. The CDR3 sequence: CASSWATFRGQPQHF. DNA of the CDR3: TGTGCCAGCAGTTGGGCTACGTTTAGAGGCCAGCCCCAGCATTTT. Full variable domain (outside the CDR3, taken from reference TRBV28 and TRBJ1-5): DVKVTQSSRYLVKRTGEKVFLECVQDMDHENMFWYRQDPGLGLRLIYFSYDVKMKEKGDIPEGYSVSREKKERFSLILESASTNQTSMYLCASSWATFRGQPQHFGDGTRLSIL.

V usage is TRBV9 and J usage is TRBJ2-7, with unresolved D. The CDR3 has 11 amino acids. The V gene's germline CDR1 is SGDLS and CDR2 YYNGEE. The V gene lost 4 bases and the J gene lost 7 bases, with 9 bases spanning the gap. The CDR3 spells CASSPRPEQYF. Here the CDR3 DNA reads TGTGCCAGCAGCCCTAGACCGGAGCAGTACTTC.

This CDR3 is CSVGGDYGYTF. In nucleotides, the CDR3 is TGCAGCGTAGGGGGGGACTATGGCTACACCTTC. The chain links TRBV20-1 to TRBJ1-2, with D possibly matching TRBD1 (6 bases). Per the germline V gene, CDR1 is DFQATT and CDR2 is SNEGSKA (reference sequence). This CDR3 has 11 residues.

V usage is TRBV3-1 (or the pseudogene TRBV3-2) and J usage is TRBJ1-5; perhaps TRBD1 as D (5 bases). CDR3 length: 14 residues. Germline V gene lookup returns CDR1 LGHDT and CDR2 YNNKEL (reference sequence). Trimming left V 5 bases short and J 0 bases short, with 8 bases between. The CDR3 DNA sequence: TGTGCCAGCAGCGCAGGGCCTAGCAATCAGCCCCAGCATTTT. Translated, it gives CASSAGPSNQPQHF.

The chain employs TRBV6-7 and TRBJ2-4, with TRBD2 identical over 7 bases. TRBV6-7 belongs to the ORF category, with a function that is uncertain. CDR3 length equals 15 residues. V trimming: 8 bases; J trimming: 2 bases; junction bases outside the gene matches: 9. The DNA for the CDR3 is TGTGCCAGCCCAGCGCGGGAGTCCACCAAAAACATTCAGTACTTC. It encodes CASPARESTKNIQYF.

The rearrangement links TRBV6-5 to TRBJ2-2, with 10 bases matching TRBD1. Per germline, CDR1 MNHEY and CDR2 SVGAGI. V shed 0 bases and J 7 bases; nucleotides not matched to a gene: 2. CDR3 length equals 15 residues. The CDR3 is CASSYSGQGYGELFF. The DNA for the CDR3 is TGTGCCAGCAGTTACTCGGGACAGGGGTACGGGGAGCTGTTTTTT.

V is TRBV19 and J is TRBJ1-2; D uncertain. CDR3 length: 14 amino acids. Deletions cut 1 base from V and 5 bases from J, with 11 bases between. In germline, CDR1 is LNHDA, CDR2 SQIVND (reference sequence). In DNA form, the CDR3 reads TGTGCCAGTAGTATAGCCCAGACGGATTATGGCTACACCTTC. Amino acid sequence: CASSIAQTDYGYTF.

Only one count was recorded for this clone. V usage is TRBV30 and J usage is TRBJ1-5; D perhaps matches TRBD1 (6 bases). Germline CDR1 reads GTSNPN; CDR2 reads SVGIG (reference sequence). Trimming cost V 2 bases and J 2 bases, with 10 bases left between them. The CDR3 loop spans 14 amino acids. The CDR3 DNA reads TGTGCCTGGAGTAACTACAGGGGCAATCAGCCCCAGCATTTT. Translating gives CAWSNYRGNQPQHF.

V and J are TRBV2 and TRBJ2-3, with 7 nucleotides matching TRBD2. Losses at the gene ends were 7 bases for V and 4 bases for J; bases not matched to a gene: 11. Germline lookup yields CDR1 SNHLY and CDR2 FYNNEI. The CDR3 is 15 amino acids. CDR3 sequence reads: CASTSLGLVPDTQYF. The CDR3 coding sequence is TGTGCCAGCACCTCCCTAGGACTAGTTCCAGATACGCAGTATTTT.

The V call is TRBV27, the J call TRBJ2-7; 7 bases match TRBD2. The CDR3 extends over 15 amino acids. V lost 10 bases and J lost 4; bases outside the gene matches: 16. Germline CDR1 is MNHEY and CDR2 is SMNVEV (reference sequence). Here the CDR3 DNA reads TGTGCCACCTCACTCTCCCCAGCGGGACGTTACGAGCAGTACTTC. As protein: CATSLSPAGRYEQYF.